The entry that follows covers one TCR beta chain sequence. The antigen is not known. The whole isolated RNA underwent reverse transcription, so sequencing captured expressed TCRB transcripts. Some clones are missing from TCRdb's copy, which holds only in-frame ones; the method was immunoSEQ multiplex PCR. The sample lists roughly 730,000 clones, 13% seen once, with approximately 0.022% in the top ten. The V end was cut by 0 bases, the J end by 8 bases, with 14 bases between. The CDR3 runs 15 residues. The germline CDR1 and CDR2 sequences are SGHAT and FQNNGV. The source of the sample is a study of beta chain features in type 1 diabetes. Study-wide results and caveats: Here, the possible influence of HLA type (on TCRB rearrangement) remained unresolved. Shorter TCRB CDR3s, moderately but significantly so, were found in Type 1 diabetes patients in all four CD4+ subsets.

Sequencing was performed on naive CD4+ T cells from blood. The V gene is TRBV11-2, the J gene TRBJ2-1, with D unresolved. The clonotype comes from a man younger than 35 with type 1 diabetes. Written as DNA, the CDR3 is TGTGCCAGCAGCTTAGATCCCCCATTCGTTGATGAGCAGTTCTTC. This sequence encodes CASSLDPPFVDEQFF.